Listed here are 27 T cell receptor beta chains from one sample, sequenced in a study of shared clonotypes between healthy human individuals. It was CD45RO-negative cells, positively selected for CCR7, that made up naive CD8 cells, with terminally differentiated effector memory CD45RA+ cells excluded. Some clones are missing from TCRdb's copy, which holds only in-frame ones; the method was immunoSEQ multiplex PCR. The sample shows about 2 million clones, roughly 95% of them seen only once. What was sequenced was naive CD8+ T cells sorted from blood. The receptors were sampled from a man in his late teens or twenties in good health.

The chain joins TRBV19 to TRBJ1-1, with D maybe TRBD1 (6 bases). The V end was cut by 1 base, the J end by 11 bases, with 8 bases between. Germline CDR1 is LNHDA and CDR2 is SQIVND (reference sequence). This CDR3 spans 11 amino acids. The CDR3 loop reads CASSIGQDAFF. CDR3 DNA: TGTGCCAGTAGTATAGGACAGGACGCTTTCTTT.

J is TRBJ2-2 and V is TRBV5-1, with D perhaps TRBD2 (5 bases). V shed 4 bases and J shed 6 bases, with 22 bases lying between them. This CDR3 is 17 amino acids long. Germline CDR1 SGHRS, CDR2 YFSETQ. CDR3 amino acids: CASSGGMEGASPGELFF. CDR3 bases: TGCGCCAGCAGCGGAGGAATGGAAGGAGCGAGCCCCGGGGAGCTGTTTTTT.

The sample holds one count of this clone. This chain joins TRBV28 and TRBJ2-7; 7 bases are shared with TRBD1. The CDR3 consists of 14 residues. Germline CDR1 is MDHEN and CDR2 is SYDVKM. Unmatched junction bases numbered 10, after V lost 7 bases and J lost 4 bases. The CDR3 spells CASTEQGSQYEQYF. The CDR3, as DNA: TGTGCCAGCACCGAACAGGGGTCCCAGTACGAGCAGTACTTC. Together with reference TRBV28 and TRBJ2-7, the CDR3 gives the full variable domain: DVKVTQSSRYLVKRTGEKVFLECVQDMDHENMFWYRQDPGLGLRLIYFSYDVKMKEKGDIPEGYSVSREKKERFSLILESASTNQTSMYLCASTEQGSQYEQYFGPGTRLTVT.

CDR3 sequence (DNA): TGTGCCAGCAGCGTAGGACGGACAGCTGCCTACGAGCAGTACTTC. Translating it yields CASSVGRTAAYEQYF. The chain has TRBV9 and TRBJ2-7, with D possibly matching TRBD1 (6 bases). CDR3 size: 15 residues. CDR1 is SGDLS, CDR2 YYNGEE, per germline. V was clipped by 0 bases and J by 2 bases, with 12 bases between them.

The gene calls are TRBV28 and TRBJ1-3, with D possibly TRBD1 on 6 matching bases. CDR1 is MDHEN and CDR2 is SYDVKM in the germline V gene. The CDR3 length is 18 residues. Trimming took off 4 bases at V and 0 bases at J, with 19 bases between the two ends. This CDR3 reads CASSSPVVSGDSGNTIYF. CDR3 sequence (DNA): TGTGCCAGCAGTTCCCCGGTGGTGTCAGGGGACTCTGGAAACACCATATATTTT.

The V call is TRBV4-2, the J call TRBJ2-7; the match to TRBD1 covers 8 bases. This CDR3 spans 14 amino acids. The ends lost 5 bases at V and 3 bases at J; junction bases unmatched: 6. CDR1 and CDR2 (germline): LGHNA, YNFKEQ. The CDR3 nucleotides read TGTGCCAGCAGCGCAGCCGGGACAGGCTACGAGCAGTACTTC. Translated: CASSAAGTGYEQYF.

This chain joins TRBV6-1 and TRBJ2-2; weak D call: TRBD2 (5 bases). Germline CDR1 reads MNHNS; CDR2 reads SASEGT. With 3 bases removed from V and 1 base from J, the gap between germline ends came to 18 bases. The CDR3 has 18 amino acids. The CDR3 reads CASSEDRGIEKNTGELFF. DNA for the CDR3: TGTGCCAGCAGTGAGGATAGAGGGATCGAGAAGAACACCGGGGAGCTGTTTTTT.

The chain joins TRBV25-1 to TRBJ2-5, with D maybe TRBD1 (5 bases). With 8 bases removed from V and 5 bases from J, the gap between germline ends came to 15 bases. The length of the CDR3 is 13 residues. CDR1 and CDR2 (germline): MGHDK, SYGVNS. The CDR3 nucleotides are TGTGCCAGCTCAGGGCCCTTCGGGGAGACCCAGTACTTC. Its translation: CASSGPFGETQYF.

CDR3 sequence reads: CASSQVLKVGTQYF. In DNA form, the CDR3 reads TGCGCCAGCAGCCAAGTCCTTAAGGTGGGGACCCAGTACTTC. V gene TRBV4-1 combines with J gene TRBJ2-5; no definite D call. This CDR3 is 14 amino acids long. From germline, CDR1 is MGHRA and CDR2 YSYEKL. V lost 1 base to trimming and J lost 7 bases, with 13 bases between them.

The gene calls are TRBV7-3 and TRBJ1-2; 10 bases map to TRBD1. The V segment lost 0 bases and the J segment 6 bases; nucleotides outside the gene matches: 7. Looked up from germline, CDR1 is SGHTA and CDR2 is FQGTGA. The CDR3 covers 16 residues. In DNA form, the CDR3 reads TGTGCCAGCAGCTTAACCCTCGGGACAGGGGTGGATGGCTACACCTTC. Translation: CASSLTLGTGVDGYTF. Full variable domain (outside the CDR3, taken from reference TRBV7-3 and TRBJ1-2): GAGVSQTPSNKVTEKGKYVELRCDPISGHTALYWYRQSLGQGPEFLIYFQGTGAADDSGLPNDRFFAVRPEGSVSTLKIQRTERGDSAVYLCASSLTLGTGVDGYTFGSGTRLTVV.

This clone was picked up many times. The chain recombines TRBV6-5 with TRBJ1-2; maybe TRBD1 (5 bases). V was shortened by 6 bases and J by 2 bases, with 16 bases between the two germline ends. The CDR3 consists of 15 residues. The germline CDR1 and CDR2 sequences are MNHEY and SVGAGI. The CDR3 region is CASSWGDGGNYGYTF. DNA of the CDR3: TGTGCCAGCAGCTGGGGGGATGGGGGGAACTATGGCTACACCTTC.

This chain joins TRBV7-9 and TRBJ2-7; D unclear. There are 15 residues in the CDR3. Trimming removed 1 base from V and 2 bases from J, with 12 bases in between. Germline CDR1 and CDR2: SEHNR and FQNEAQ (reference sequence). In nucleotides, the CDR3 is TGTGCCAGCAGCTTAGAAGGATTACGGACCTACGAGCAGTACTTC. This sequence encodes CASSLEGLRTYEQYF.

The rearrangement uses TRBV5-4 and TRBJ2-1; D call uncertain. V lost 4 bases to trimming and J lost 5 bases, with 10 bases between them. The CDR3 contains 13 residues. Germline V lookup: CDR1 SGHNT, CDR2 YYREEE (reference sequence). CDR3 residues: CASSPQWDNEQFF. CDR3 coding DNA: TGTGCCAGCAGCCCTCAATGGGACAATGAGCAGTTCTTC.

The V call is TRBV2, the J call TRBJ1-4; TRBD1 matches 7 bases. This CDR3 contains 16 residues. Trimming cost V 4 bases and J 4 bases; bases outside gene matches: 9. Germline-derived CDR1 and CDR2 are SNHLY and FYNNEI. This CDR3 is CASSAVRTGVNEKLFF. The CDR3 DNA sequence: TGTGCCAGCAGTGCAGTAAGAACAGGGGTTAATGAAAAACTGTTTTTT.

The V and J genes are TRBV6-5 and TRBJ2-1, with D perhaps being TRBD1 or TRBD2 (6 bases each). This CDR3 region has 16 residues. Germline loops: CDR1 MNHEY, CDR2 SVGAGI. The V and J ends lost 2 bases and 8 bases respectively, with 19 bases between them. In DNA, the CDR3 is TGTGCCAGCAGTTACCTAGGCGGGGTCAACAGGGATGAGCAGTTCTTC. Its translation is CASSYLGGVNRDEQFF.

The chain has TRBV9 and TRBJ2-5, with 12 bases fitting TRBD2. V lost 3 bases to trimming and J lost 3 bases; unmatched junction nucleotides: 9. The CDR3 sequence is 17 residues long. CDR1 and CDR2 (germline): SGDLS, YYNGEE. CDR3 coding DNA: TGTGCCAGCAGCGACCCGAGAAGGACTAGCGGGAAAGAGACCCAGTACTTC. This sequence encodes CASSDPRRTSGKETQYF. Using reference TRBV9 and TRBJ2-5 for the parts outside the CDR3, the full variable domain is DSGVTQTPKHLITATGQRVTLRCSPRSGDLSVYWYQQSLDQGLQFLIQYYNGEERAKGNILERFSAQQFPDLHSELNLSSLELGDSALYFCASSDPRRTSGKETQYFGPGTRLLVL.

This clone appeared once. This sequence joins TRBV27 and TRBJ2-1; 7 nucleotides agree with TRBD1. The CDR3 covers 12 residues. Germline V gene lookup returns CDR1 MNHEY and CDR2 SMNVEV (reference sequence). V trimming: 6 bases; J trimming: 12 bases; junction bases outside the gene matches: 8. The CDR3 here is CASRATGVGQFF. As DNA, the CDR3 is TGTGCCAGCAGAGCCACAGGGGTCGGGCAGTTCTTC.

The chain joins TRBV10-3 to TRBJ2-7, with a possible D match to TRBD1 (6 bases). The CDR3 is made up of 13 amino acids. V dropped 3 bases and J dropped 2 bases, with 8 bases sitting between them. The germline V gene has CDR1 ENHRY and CDR2 SYGVKD. CDR3 DNA: TGTGCCATCAGTGACGGACAGACCTACGAGCAGTACTTC. Translation: CAISDGQTYEQYF.

The genes are TRBV2 and TRBJ2-1, with D perhaps TRBD2 (6 bases). In germline, CDR1 is SNHLY, CDR2 FYNNEI. Trimming removed 4 bases at V and 6 bases at J, with 13 bases between. The CDR3 runs 14 residues. CDR3 DNA: TGTGCCAGCAGTGGACTAGTTTTCAGCAATGAGCAGTTCTTC. Translating gives CASSGLVFSNEQFF.

The rearrangement joins TRBV7-8 to TRBJ1-4; no clear D gene. In germline, CDR1 is SGHVS, CDR2 FQNEAQ. This CDR3 region has 12 residues. V lost 3 bases and J lost 8, with 7 bases in between. CDR3: CASSFEGEKLFF. The CDR3 nucleotides are TGTGCCAGCAGCTTTGAGGGAGAAAAACTGTTTTTT. Together with reference TRBV7-8 and TRBJ1-4, the CDR3 gives the full variable domain: GAGVSQSPRYKVAKRGQDVALRCDPISGHVSLFWYQQALGQGPEFLTYFQNEAQLDKSGLPSDRFFAERPEGSVSTLKIQRTQQEDSAVYLCASSFEGEKLFFGSGTQLSVL.

The V gene is TRBV4-1, the J gene TRBJ2-1; D may be TRBD2 (5 bases). Trimming took off 0 bases at V and 8 bases at J, with 11 bases between the two ends. The CDR3 is 14 amino acids. Germline assignment: CDR1 MGHRA and CDR2 YSYEKL. The CDR3 sequence: CASSQEESGDEQFF. The CDR3 region has the DNA TGCGCCAGCAGCCAAGAGGAGAGCGGTGATGAGCAGTTCTTC.

CDR3 protein: CSVEGGRVTYNEQFF. CDR3 sequence (DNA): TGCAGCGTTGAAGGGGGCAGGGTCACCTACAATGAGCAGTTCTTC. The chain joins TRBV29-1 to TRBJ2-1; D perhaps matches TRBD1 (5 bases). Germline V CDR1 and CDR2: SQVTM, ANQGSEA. V lost 1 base and J 2 bases, leaving 12 bases between the germline ends. The CDR3 sequence is 15 residues long.

This chain uses TRBV6-1 with TRBJ1-3, with D hard to call. In germline, CDR1 is MNHNS, CDR2 SASEGT. With 11 bases removed from V and 3 bases from J, the gap between germline ends came to 8 bases. The CDR3 spans 11 residues. CDR3 loop: CAAFLGNTIYF. CDR3 sequence (DNA): TGTGCCGCGTTTCTTGGAAACACCATATATTTT.

The table lists this clone with a few counts. The chain uses TRBV2 and TRBJ1-2; possibly TRBD1 for D (5 bases). V lost 8 bases and J lost 5, with 6 bases in between. Germline V CDR1 and CDR2: SNHLY, FYNNEI. The CDR3 length is 10 residues. The CDR3 DNA reads TGTGCCAGCCGGGGGTATGGCTACACCTTC. This encodes CASRGYGYTF.

The CDR3 nucleotides are TGTGCCAGCAGTGAGGGGCCCGCCTACGAGCAGTACTTC. It translates to CASSEGPAYEQYF. The chain recombines TRBV2 with TRBJ2-7, with D tentatively TRBD1 (5 bases). Trimming removed 3 bases at V and 2 bases at J, with 8 bases between. Germline-derived CDR1 and CDR2 are SNHLY and FYNNEI. The CDR3 runs to 13 residues.

The chain joins TRBV27 to TRBJ2-1; TRBD1 matches 9 bases. CDR1 and CDR2 from the germline V gene are MNHEY and SMNVEV (reference sequence). V was pared by 7 bases and J by 9 bases, with 10 bases of the junction left unmatched. This CDR3 spans 14 amino acids. CDR3 sequence: CASKIGTGNGEQFF. In DNA, the CDR3 is TGTGCCAGCAAAATCGGGACAGGGAATGGTGAGCAGTTCTTC.

Written as DNA, the CDR3 is TGTGCCAGCAGCTTGACGGGTTCTAATGAAAAACTGTTTTTT. It encodes CASSLTGSNEKLFF. This chain joins TRBV13 and TRBJ1-4; unclear D gene. CDR3 size: 14 residues. Between the trimmed V and J ends, which lost 3 bases and 3 bases, there was a span of 8 bases. The germline CDR1 and CDR2 sequences are PRHDT and FYEKMQ (reference sequence).